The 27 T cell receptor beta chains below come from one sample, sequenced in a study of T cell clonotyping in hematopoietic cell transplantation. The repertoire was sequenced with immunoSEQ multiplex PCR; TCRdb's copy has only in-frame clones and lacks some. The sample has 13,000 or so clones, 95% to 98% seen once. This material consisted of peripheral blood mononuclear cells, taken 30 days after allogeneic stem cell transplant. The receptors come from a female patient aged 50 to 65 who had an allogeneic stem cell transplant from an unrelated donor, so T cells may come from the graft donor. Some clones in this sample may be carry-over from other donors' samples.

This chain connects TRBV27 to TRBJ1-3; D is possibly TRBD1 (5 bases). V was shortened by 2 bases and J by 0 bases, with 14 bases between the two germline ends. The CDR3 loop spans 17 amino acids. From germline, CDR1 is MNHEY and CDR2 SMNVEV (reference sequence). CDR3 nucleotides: TGTGCCAGCAGTTTAAAAGTCCGGGGCCGCTCTGGAAACACCATATATTTT. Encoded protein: CASSLKVRGRSGNTIYF.

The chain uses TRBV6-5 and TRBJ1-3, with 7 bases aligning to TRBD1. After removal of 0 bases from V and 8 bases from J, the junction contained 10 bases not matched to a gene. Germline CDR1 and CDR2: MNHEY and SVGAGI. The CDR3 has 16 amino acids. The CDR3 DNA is TGTGCCAGCAGTTACTCCGGGACAGCGGGTGGGGACACCATATATTTT. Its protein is CASSYSGTAGGDTIYF.

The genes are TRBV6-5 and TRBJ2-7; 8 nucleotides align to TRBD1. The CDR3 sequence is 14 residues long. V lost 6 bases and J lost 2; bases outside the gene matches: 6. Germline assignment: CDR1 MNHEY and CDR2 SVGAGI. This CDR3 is CASRPGQATYEQYF. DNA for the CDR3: TGTGCCAGCAGACCGGGACAGGCCACCTACGAGCAGTACTTC.

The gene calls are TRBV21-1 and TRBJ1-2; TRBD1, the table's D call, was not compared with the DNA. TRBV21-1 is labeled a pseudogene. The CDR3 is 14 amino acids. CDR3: CASSKALTGYGYTF. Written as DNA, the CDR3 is TGTGCCAGCAGCAAAGCTTTGACAGGCTATGGCTACACCTTC.

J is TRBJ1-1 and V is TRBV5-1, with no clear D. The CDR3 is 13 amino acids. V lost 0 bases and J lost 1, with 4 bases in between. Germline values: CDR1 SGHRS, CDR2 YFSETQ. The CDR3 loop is CASSLEGNTEAFF. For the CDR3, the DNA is TGCGCCAGCAGCTTGGAGGGGAACACTGAAGCTTTCTTT.

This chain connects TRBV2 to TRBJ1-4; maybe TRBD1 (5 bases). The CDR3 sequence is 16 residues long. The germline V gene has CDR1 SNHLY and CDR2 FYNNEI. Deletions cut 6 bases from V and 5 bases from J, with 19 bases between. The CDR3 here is CASRSRGRVRNEKLFF. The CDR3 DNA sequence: TGTGCCAGCAGATCCCGTGGCAGGGTCCGGAATGAAAAACTGTTTTTT.

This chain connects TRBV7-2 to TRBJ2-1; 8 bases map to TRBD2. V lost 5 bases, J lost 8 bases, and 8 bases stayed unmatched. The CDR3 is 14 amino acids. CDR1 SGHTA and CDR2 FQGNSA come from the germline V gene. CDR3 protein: CASSPGLVMDEQFF. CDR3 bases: TGTGCCAGCAGCCCGGGACTAGTTATGGATGAGCAGTTCTTC.

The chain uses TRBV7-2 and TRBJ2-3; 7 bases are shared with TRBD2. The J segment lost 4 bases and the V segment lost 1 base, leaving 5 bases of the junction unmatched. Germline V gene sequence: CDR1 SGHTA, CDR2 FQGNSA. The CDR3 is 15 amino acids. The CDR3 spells CASSLEARGADTQYF. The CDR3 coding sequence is TGTGCCAGCAGCTTAGAAGCCCGGGGGGCAGATACGCAGTATTTT. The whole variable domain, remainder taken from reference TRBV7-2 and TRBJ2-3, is GAGVSQSPSNKVTEKGKDVELRCDPISGHTALYWYRQSLGQGLEFLIYFQGNSAPDKSGLPSDRFSAERTGGSVSTLTIQRTQQEDSAVYLCASSLEARGADTQYFGPGTRLTVL.

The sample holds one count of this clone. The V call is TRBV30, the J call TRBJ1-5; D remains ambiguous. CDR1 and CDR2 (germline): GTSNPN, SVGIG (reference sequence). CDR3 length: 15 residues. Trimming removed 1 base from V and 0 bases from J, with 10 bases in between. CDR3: CAWSEGHYSNQPQHF. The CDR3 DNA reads TGTGCCTGGAGTGAGGGCCATTATAGCAATCAGCCCCAGCATTTT.

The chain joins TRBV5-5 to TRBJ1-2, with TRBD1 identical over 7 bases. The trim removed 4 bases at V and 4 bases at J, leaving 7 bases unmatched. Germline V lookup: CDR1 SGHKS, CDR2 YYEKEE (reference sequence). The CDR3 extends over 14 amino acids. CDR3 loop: CASSRRTGSYGYTF. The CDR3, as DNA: TGTGCCAGCAGCAGGAGGACAGGTAGCTATGGCTACACCTTC. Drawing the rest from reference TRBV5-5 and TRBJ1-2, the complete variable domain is DAGVTQSPTHLIKTRGQQVTLRCSPISGHKSVSWYQQVLGQGPQFIFQYYEKEERGRGNFPDRFSARQFPNYSSELNVNALLLGDSALYLCASSRRTGSYGYTFGSGTRLTVV.

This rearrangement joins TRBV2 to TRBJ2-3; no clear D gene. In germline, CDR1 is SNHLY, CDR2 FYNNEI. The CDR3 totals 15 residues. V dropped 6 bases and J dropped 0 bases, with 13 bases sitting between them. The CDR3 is CASSFTEPSTDTQYF. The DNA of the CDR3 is TGTGCCAGCAGCTTTACAGAGCCTAGCACAGATACGCAGTATTTT.

This CDR3 is CASSLASGDRDEQYF. In DNA, the CDR3 is TGTGCCAGCAGCTTGGCCTCAGGGGATCGCGACGAGCAGTACTTC. This rearrangement joins TRBV5-8 to TRBJ2-7; D may be TRBD1 (6 bases). Trimming removed 0 bases at V and 5 bases at J, with 15 bases between. Per germline, CDR1 SGHTS and CDR2 YDEGEE. The CDR3 covers 15 residues.

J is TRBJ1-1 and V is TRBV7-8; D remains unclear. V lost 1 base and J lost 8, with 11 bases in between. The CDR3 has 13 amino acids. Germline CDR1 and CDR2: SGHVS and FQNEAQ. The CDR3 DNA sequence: TGTGCCAGCAGCTTAGGGTCTGGCACCGAAGCTTTCTTT. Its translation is CASSLGSGTEAFF.

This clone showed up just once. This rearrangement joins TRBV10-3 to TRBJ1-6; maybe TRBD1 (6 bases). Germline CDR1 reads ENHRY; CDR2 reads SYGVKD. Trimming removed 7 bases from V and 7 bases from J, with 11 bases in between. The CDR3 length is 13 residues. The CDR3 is CAINPTGNSPLHF. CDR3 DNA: TGTGCCATCAACCCCACAGGGAATTCACCCCTCCACTTT.

The DNA of the CDR3 is TGTGCCAGCAGCTTAGCCTTGAGGGGGGGCGCCTACAATGAGCAGTTCTTC. Protein product: CASSLALRGGAYNEQFF. The rearrangement uses TRBV7-6 and TRBJ2-1; tentative D call: TRBD2 (7 bases). Germline V gene lookup returns CDR1 SGHVS and CDR2 FNYEAQ. CDR3 length equals 17 residues. The ends were cut back, 0 bases at V and 2 bases at J, with 14 bases in the middle.

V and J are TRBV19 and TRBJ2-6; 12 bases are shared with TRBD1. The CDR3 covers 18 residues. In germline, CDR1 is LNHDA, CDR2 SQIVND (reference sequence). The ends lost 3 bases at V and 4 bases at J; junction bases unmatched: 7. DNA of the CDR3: TGTGCCAGTAGTATCGGAGGGACAGGGGGCGGCGGGGCCAACGTCCTGACTTTC. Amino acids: CASSIGGTGGGGANVLTF. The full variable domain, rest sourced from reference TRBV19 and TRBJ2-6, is DGGITQSPKYLFRKEGQNVTLSCEQNLNHDAMYWYRQDPGQGLRLIYYSQIVNDFQKGDIAEGYSVSREKKESFPLTVTSAQKNPTAFYLCASSIGGTGGGGANVLTFGAGSRLTVL.

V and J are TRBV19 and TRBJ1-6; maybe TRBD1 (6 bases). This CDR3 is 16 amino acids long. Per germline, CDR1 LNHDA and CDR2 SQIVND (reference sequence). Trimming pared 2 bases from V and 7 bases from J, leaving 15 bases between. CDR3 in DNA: TGTGCCAGTAGTATAATCCCTGGACAGTACAATTCACCCCTCCACTTT. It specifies CASSIIPGQYNSPLHF.

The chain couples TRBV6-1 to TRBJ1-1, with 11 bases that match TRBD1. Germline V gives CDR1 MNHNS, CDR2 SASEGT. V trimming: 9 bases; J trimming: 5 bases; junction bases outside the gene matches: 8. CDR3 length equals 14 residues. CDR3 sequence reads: CASELGQGGTEAFF. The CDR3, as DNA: TGTGCCAGTGAACTGGGACAGGGGGGGACTGAAGCTTTCTTT.

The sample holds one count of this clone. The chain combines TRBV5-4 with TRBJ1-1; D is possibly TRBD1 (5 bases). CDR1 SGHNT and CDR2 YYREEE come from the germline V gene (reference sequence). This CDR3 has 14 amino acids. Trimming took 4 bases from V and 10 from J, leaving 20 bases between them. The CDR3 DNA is TGTGCCAGCAGCCCGGGGGGAGCGGGCCGTGGAGCTTTCTTT. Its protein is CASSPGGAGRGAFF.

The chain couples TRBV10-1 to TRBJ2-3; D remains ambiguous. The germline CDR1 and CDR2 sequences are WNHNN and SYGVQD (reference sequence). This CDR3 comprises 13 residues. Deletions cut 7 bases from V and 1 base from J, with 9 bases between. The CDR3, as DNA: TGCGCCAGCAACAAACACGGCACAGATACGCAGTATTTT. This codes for CASNKHGTDTQYF.

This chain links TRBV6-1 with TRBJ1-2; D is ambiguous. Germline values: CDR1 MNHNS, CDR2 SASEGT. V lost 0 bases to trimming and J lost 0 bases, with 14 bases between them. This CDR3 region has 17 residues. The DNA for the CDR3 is TGTGCCAGCAGTGAAGCCGGCCGGAGGAGAGCTAACTATGGCTACACCTTC. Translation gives CASSEAGRRRANYGYTF.

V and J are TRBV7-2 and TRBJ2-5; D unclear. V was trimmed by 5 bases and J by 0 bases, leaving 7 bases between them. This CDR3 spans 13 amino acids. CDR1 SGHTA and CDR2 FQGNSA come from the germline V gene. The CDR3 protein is CASSVENQETQYF. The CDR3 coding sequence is TGTGCCAGCAGCGTCGAAAACCAAGAGACCCAGTACTTC.

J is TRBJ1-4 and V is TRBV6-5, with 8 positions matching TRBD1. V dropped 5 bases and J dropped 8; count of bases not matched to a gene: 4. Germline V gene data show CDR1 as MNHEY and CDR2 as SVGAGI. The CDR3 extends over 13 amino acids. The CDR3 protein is CASSRQGREKLFF. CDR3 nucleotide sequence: TGTGCCAGCAGTAGACAGGGGAGGGAAAAACTGTTTTTT.

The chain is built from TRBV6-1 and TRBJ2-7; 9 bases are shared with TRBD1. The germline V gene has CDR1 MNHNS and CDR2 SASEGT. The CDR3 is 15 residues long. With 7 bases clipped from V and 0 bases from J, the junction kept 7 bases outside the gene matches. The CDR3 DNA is TGTGCCAGCAAGCAGGGACAGGGAAGCTCCTACGAGCAGTACTTC. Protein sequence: CASKQGQGSSYEQYF.

CDR3: CAWSPGSGYTF. The CDR3 DNA sequence: TGTGCCTGGAGTCCCGGGTCGGGCTACACCTTC. This chain uses TRBV30 with TRBJ1-2; D not resolved. Germline V gives CDR1 GTSNPN, CDR2 SVGIG (reference sequence). Trimming removed 2 bases from V and 8 bases from J, with 9 bases in between. This CDR3 has 11 residues.

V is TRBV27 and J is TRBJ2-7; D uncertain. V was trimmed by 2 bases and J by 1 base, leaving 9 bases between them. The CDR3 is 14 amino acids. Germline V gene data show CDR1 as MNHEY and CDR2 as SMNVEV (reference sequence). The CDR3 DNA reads TGTGCCAGCAGTTTACTTCCAGGTTCCTACGAGCAGTACTTC. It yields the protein CASSLLPGSYEQYF.

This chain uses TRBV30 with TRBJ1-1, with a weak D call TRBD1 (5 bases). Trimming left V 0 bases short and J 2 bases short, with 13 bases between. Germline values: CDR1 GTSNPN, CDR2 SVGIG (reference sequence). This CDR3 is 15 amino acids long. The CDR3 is CAWSVGVVVNTEAFF. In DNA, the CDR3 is TGTGCCTGGAGTGTAGGGGTCGTGGTAAACACTGAAGCTTTCTTT.